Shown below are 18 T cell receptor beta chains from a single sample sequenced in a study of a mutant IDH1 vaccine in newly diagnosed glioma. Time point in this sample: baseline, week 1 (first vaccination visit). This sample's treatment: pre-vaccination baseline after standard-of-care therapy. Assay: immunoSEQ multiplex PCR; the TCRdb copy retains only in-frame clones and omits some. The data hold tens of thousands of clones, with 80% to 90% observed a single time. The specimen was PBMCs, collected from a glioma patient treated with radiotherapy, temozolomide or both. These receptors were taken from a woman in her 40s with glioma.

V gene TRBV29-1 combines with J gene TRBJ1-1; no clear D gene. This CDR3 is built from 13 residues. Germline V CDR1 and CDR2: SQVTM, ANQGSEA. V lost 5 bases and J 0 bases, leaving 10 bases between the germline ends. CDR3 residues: CSVRIIMNTEAFF. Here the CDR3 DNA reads TGCAGCGTTAGGATCATAATGAACACTGAAGCTTTCTTT.

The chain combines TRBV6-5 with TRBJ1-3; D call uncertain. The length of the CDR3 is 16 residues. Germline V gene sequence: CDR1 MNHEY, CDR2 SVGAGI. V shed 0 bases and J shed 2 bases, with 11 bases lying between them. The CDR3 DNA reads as TGTGCCAGCAGTTACTCGAGCCCAAGGACTGGAAACACCATATATTTT. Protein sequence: CASSYSSPRTGNTIYF.

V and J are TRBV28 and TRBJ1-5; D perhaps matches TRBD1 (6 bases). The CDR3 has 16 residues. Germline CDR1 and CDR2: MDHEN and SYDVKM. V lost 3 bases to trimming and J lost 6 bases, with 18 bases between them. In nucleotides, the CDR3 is TGTGCCAGCAGTTTCCTCTCCCGGGGGCGCGTTCAGCCCCAGCATTTT. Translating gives CASSFLSRGRVQPQHF. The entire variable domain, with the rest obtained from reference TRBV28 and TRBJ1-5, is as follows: DVKVTQSSRYLVKRTGEKVFLECVQDMDHENMFWYRQDPGLGLRLIYFSYDVKMKEKGDIPEGYSVSREKKERFSLILESASTNQTSMYLCASSFLSRGRVQPQHFGDGTRLSIL.

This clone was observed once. Written as DNA, the CDR3 is TGTGCCAGCAGCTTAGCCCTAGTCGGATTCTCCTACGAGCAGTACTTC. Encoded protein: CASSLALVGFSYEQYF. This chain links TRBV7-9 with TRBJ2-7; D gene uncertain. The CDR3 runs 16 residues. Germline assignment: CDR1 SEHNR and CDR2 FQNEAQ (reference sequence). The V end lost 0 bases, the J end lost 0 bases, and 12 bases lay between the germline ends.

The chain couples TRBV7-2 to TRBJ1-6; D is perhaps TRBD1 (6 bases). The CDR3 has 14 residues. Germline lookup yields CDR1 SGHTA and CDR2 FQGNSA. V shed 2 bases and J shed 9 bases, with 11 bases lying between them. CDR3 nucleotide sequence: TGTGCCAGCAGCTTACGTACAGGGCCTTCACCCCTCCACTTT. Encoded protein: CASSLRTGPSPLHF. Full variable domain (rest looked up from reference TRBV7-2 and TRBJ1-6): GAGVSQSPSNKVTEKGKDVELRCDPISGHTALYWYRQSLGQGLEFLIYFQGNSAPDKSGLPSDRFSAERTGGSVSTLTIQRTQQEDSAVYLCASSLRTGPSPLHFGNGTRLTVT.

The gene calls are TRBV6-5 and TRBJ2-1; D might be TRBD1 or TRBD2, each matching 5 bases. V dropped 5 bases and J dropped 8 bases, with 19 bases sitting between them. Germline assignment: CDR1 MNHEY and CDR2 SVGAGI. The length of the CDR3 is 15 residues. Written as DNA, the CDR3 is TGTGCCAGCAGTCCCCTTGAGAGGGGCACAGATGAGCAGTTCTTC. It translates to CASSPLERGTDEQFF.

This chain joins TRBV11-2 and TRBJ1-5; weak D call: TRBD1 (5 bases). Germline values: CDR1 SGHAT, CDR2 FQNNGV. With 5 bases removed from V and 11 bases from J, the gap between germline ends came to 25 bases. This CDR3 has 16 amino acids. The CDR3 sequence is CASSHTYGDGEGTQHF. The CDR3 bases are TGTGCCAGCAGCCACACCTACGGGGACGGGGAAGGGACCCAGCATTTT.

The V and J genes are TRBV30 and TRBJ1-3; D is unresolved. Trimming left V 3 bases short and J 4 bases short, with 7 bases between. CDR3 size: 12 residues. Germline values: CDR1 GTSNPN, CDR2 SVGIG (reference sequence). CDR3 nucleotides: TGTGCCTGGAGGGGATGGGGAAACACCATATATTTT. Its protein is CAWRGWGNTIYF. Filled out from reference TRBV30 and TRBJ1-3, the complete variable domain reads SQTIHQWPATLVQPVGSPLSLECTVEGTSNPNLYWYRQAAGRGLQLLFYSVGIGQISSEVPQNLSASRPQDRQFILSSKKLLLSDSGFYLCAWRGWGNTIYFGEGSWLTVV.

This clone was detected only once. This chain's CDR3 is CASSPGTGAGTGELFF. For the CDR3, the DNA is TGTGCCAGCAGCCCCGGGACAGGTGCGGGCACCGGGGAGCTGTTTTTT. The chain combines TRBV11-3 with TRBJ2-2; 8 bases line up with TRBD1. Trimming cost V 5 bases and J 4 bases; bases outside gene matches: 9. CDR1 is SGHNT and CDR2 is YENEEA in the germline V gene. The CDR3 consists of 16 residues. Full variable domain (remainder filled in from reference TRBV11-3 and TRBJ2-2): EAGVVQSPRYKIIEKKQPVAFWCNPISGHNTLYWYLQNLGQGPELLIRYENEEAVDDSQLPKDRFSAERLKGVDSTLKIQPAELGDSAVYLCASSPGTGAGTGELFFGEGSRLTVL.

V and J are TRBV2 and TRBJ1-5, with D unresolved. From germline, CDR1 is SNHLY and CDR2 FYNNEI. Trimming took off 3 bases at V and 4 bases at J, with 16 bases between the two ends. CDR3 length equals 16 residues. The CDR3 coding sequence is TGTGCCAGCAGTGACCTAGGTGAGAGGGCAAATCAGCCCCAGCATTTT. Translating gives CASSDLGERANQPQHF.

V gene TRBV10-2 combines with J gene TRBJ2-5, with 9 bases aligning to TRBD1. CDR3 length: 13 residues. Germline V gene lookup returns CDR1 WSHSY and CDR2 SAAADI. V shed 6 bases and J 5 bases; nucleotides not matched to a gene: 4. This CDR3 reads CASRQGALETQYF. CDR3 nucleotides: TGCGCCAGCAGACAGGGGGCCTTGGAGACCCAGTACTTC.

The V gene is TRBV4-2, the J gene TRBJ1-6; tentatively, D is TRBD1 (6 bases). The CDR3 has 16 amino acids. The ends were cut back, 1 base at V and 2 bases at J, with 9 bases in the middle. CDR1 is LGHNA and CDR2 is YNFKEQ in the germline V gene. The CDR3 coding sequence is TGTGCCAGCAGCCAAGCCCACAGGGCCTATAATTCACCCCTCCACTTT. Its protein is CASSQAHRAYNSPLHF.

The CDR3 here is CASSPWASGRETQYF. The DNA for the CDR3 is TGCGCCAGCAGCCCCTGGGCTAGCGGGAGAGAGACCCAGTACTTC. The chain couples TRBV5-1 to TRBJ2-5; 10 nucleotides line up with TRBD2. This CDR3 contains 15 residues. V lost 4 bases, J lost 4 bases, and 7 bases stayed unmatched. Germline loops: CDR1 SGHRS, CDR2 YFSETQ.

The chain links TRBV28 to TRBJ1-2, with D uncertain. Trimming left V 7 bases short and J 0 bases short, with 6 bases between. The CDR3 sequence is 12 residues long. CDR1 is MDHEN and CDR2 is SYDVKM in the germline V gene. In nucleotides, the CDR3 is TGTGCCAGCATCAAGGCTAACTATGGCTACACCTTC. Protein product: CASIKANYGYTF.

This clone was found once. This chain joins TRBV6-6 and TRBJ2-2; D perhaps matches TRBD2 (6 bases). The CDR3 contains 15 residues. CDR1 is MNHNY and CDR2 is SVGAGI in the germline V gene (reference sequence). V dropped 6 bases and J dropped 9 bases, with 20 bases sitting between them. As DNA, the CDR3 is TGTGCCAGCAGGACAAGGGACTTTTCTACGCGGGAGCTGTTTTTT. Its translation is CASRTRDFSTRELFF.

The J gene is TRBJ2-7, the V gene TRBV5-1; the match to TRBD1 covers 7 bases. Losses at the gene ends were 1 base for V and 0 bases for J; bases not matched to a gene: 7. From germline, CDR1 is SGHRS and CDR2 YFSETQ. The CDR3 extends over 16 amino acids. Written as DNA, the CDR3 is TGCGCCAGCAGCTTGCAGCCGGGACAGAGCTCCTACGAGCAGTACTTC. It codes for CASSLQPGQSSYEQYF.

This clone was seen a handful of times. CDR3 amino acids: CASSLEAGAEAFF. The CDR3 DNA sequence: TGTGCCAGCAGCTTAGAAGCCGGGGCTGAAGCTTTCTTT. The chain couples TRBV7-2 to TRBJ1-1, with D unclear. V lost 1 base and J 6 bases, leaving 9 bases between the germline ends. The CDR3 has 13 residues. From germline, CDR1 is SGHTA and CDR2 FQGNSA.

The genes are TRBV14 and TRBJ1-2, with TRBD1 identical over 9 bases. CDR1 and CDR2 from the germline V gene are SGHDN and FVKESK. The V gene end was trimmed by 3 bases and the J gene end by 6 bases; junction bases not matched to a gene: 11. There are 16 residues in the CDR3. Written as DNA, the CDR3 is TGTGCCAGCAGCCACCCCTGGGACAGGGAGGAAGATGGCTACACCTTC. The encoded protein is CASSHPWDREEDGYTF.